The clone carrying this T cell receptor beta chain was detected only a few times. TCRdb reprocessed the 5' RACE reads via MiXCR and lists one record per CDR3 protein. Of about 30,000 distinct CDR3 sequences in the sample, 3% to 4% were seen once. The source of the sample is a study of early T cells in non-severe SARS-CoV-2 infection. The clonotype was recovered from an adult who was a healthcare worker with PCR-confirmed SARS-CoV-2 infection or an uninfected control (not recorded which). The sequenced material came from whole blood.

CDR3 in DNA: TGTGCCAGCAGTGCGCCCAGGACCCCAGTGGGGACCCAGCATTTT. It translates to CASSAPRTPVGTQHF. The J gene is TRBJ1-5, the V gene TRBV6-1; D not resolved. V was pared by 4 bases and J by 11 bases, with 21 bases between. Germline-derived CDR1 and CDR2 are MNHNS and SASEGT. The CDR3 totals 15 residues.